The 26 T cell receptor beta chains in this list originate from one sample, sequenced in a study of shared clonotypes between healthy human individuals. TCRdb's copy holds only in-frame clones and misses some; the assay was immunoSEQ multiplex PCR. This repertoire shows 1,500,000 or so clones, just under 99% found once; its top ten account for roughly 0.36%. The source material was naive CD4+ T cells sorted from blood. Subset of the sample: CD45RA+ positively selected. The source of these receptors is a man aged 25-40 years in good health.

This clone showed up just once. The CDR3 spells CASSESFRYEQYF. CDR3 nucleotides: TGCGCCAGCAGTGAGTCGTTTCGCTACGAGCAGTACTTC. The V and J genes are TRBV10-1 and TRBJ2-7, with D hard to call. Between the trimmed V and J ends, which lost 0 bases and 3 bases, there was a span of 6 bases. CDR1 is WNHNN, CDR2 SYGVQD, per germline (reference sequence). The CDR3 extends over 13 amino acids.

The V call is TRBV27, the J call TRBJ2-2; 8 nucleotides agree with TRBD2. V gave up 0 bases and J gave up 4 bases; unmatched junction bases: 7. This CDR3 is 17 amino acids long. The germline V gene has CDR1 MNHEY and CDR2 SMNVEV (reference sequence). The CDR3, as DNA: TGTGCCAGCAGTTTATCGCGCGGGGGGCACGTCACCGGGGAGCTGTTTTTT. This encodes CASSLSRGGHVTGELFF.

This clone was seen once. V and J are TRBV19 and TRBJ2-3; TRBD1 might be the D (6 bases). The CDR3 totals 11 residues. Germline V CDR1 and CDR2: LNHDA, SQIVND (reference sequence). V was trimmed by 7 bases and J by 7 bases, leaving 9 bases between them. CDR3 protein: CASIQGNTQYF. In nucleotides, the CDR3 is TGTGCCAGTATTCAGGGGAATACGCAGTATTTT.

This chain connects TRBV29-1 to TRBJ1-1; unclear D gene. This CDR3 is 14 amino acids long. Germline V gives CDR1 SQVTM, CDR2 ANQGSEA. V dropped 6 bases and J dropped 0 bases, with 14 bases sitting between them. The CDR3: CSVPGPPMNTEAFF. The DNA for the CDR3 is TGCAGCGTACCTGGACCGCCGATGAACACTGAAGCTTTCTTT.

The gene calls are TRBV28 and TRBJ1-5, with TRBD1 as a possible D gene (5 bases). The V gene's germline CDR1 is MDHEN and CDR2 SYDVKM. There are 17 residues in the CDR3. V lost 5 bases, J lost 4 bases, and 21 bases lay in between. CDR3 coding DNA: TGTGCCAGCAGTAGATCCAGGGTGACCCGTCCTAATCAGCCCCAGCATTTT. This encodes CASSRSRVTRPNQPQHF.

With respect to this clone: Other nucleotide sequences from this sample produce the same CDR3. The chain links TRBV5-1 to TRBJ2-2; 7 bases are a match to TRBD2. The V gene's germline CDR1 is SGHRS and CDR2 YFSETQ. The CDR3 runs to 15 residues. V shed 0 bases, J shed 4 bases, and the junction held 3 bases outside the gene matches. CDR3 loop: CASSLAGGSTGELFF. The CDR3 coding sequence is TGCGCCAGCAGCTTGGCTGGCGGGAGCACCGGGGAGCTGTTTTTT.

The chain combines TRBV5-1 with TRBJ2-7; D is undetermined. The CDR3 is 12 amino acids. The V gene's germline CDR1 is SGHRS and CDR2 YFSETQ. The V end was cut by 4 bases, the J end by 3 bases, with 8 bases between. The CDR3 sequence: CASSRNDYEQYF. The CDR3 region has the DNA TGCGCCAGCAGCCGGAACGACTACGAGCAGTACTTC.

CDR3 coding DNA: TGTGCCAGCAGCTTCGGGCAGTCTGAAGCTTTCTTT. This sequence encodes CASSFGQSEAFF. This chain joins TRBV7-9 and TRBJ1-1; D uncertain. The CDR3 has 12 residues. V shed 3 bases and J shed 6 bases, with 8 bases lying between them. Germline V CDR1 and CDR2: SEHNR, FQNEAQ (reference sequence).

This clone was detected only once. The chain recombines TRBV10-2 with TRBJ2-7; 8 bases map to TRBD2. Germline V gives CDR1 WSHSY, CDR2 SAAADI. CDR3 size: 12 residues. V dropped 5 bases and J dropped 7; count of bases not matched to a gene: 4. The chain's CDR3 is CASSLTGGEQYF. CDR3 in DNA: TGCGCCAGCAGTCTTACGGGAGGGGAGCAGTACTTC.

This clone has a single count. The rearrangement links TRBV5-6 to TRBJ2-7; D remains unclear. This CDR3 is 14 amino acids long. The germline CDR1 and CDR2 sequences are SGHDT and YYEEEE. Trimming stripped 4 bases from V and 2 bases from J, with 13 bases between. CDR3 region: CASSPDADTYEQYF. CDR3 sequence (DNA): TGTGCCAGCAGCCCTGACGCGGATACCTACGAGCAGTACTTC.

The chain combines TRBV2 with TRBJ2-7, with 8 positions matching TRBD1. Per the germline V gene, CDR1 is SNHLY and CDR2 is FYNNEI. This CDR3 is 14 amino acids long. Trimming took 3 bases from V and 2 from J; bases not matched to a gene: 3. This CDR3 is CASSDYRGAYEQYF. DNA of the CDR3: TGTGCCAGCAGTGATTACAGGGGGGCCTACGAGCAGTACTTC.

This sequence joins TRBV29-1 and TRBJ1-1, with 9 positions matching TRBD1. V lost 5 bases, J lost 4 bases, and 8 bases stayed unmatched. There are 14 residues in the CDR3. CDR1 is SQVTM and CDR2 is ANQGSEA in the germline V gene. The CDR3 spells CSVQLGTGSTEAFF. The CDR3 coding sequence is TGCAGCGTTCAACTCGGGACAGGGAGCACTGAAGCTTTCTTT.

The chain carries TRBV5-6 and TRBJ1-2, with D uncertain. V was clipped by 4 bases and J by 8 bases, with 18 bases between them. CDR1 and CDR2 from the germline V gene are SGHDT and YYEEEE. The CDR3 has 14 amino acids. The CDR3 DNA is TGTGCCAGCAGCCACGGCCCAGTCCTATCAGGCTACACCTTC. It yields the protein CASSHGPVLSGYTF.

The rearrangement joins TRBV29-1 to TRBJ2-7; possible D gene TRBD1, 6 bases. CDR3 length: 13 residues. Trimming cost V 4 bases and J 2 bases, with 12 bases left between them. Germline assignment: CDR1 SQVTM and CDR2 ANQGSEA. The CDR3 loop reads CSVAQGPPYEQYF. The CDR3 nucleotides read TGCAGCGTTGCACAGGGTCCGCCCTACGAGCAGTACTTC.

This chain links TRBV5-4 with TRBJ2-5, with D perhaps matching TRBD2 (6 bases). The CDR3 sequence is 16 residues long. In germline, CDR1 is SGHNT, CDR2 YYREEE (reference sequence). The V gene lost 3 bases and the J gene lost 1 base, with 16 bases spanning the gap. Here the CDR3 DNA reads TGTGCCAGCAGCTCACTCCCGCGGACTATCCAAGAGACCCAGTACTTC. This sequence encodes CASSSLPRTIQETQYF.

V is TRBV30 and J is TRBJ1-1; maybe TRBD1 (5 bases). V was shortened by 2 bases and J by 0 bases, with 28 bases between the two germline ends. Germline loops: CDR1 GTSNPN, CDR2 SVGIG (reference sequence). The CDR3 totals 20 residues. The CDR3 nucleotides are TGTGCCTGGAGTCAAATACGGGTTTTTGGGGGTGAGAGGATGAACACTGAAGCTTTCTTT. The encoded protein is CAWSQIRVFGGERMNTEAFF.

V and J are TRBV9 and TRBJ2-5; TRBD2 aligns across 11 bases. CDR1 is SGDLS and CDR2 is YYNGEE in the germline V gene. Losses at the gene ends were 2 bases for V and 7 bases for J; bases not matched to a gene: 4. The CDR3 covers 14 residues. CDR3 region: CASSVLAGGVTQYF. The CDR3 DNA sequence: TGTGCCAGCAGCGTTCTAGCGGGAGGAGTGACCCAGTACTTC.

The CDR3 sequence: CASSVDALNTEAFF. CDR3 nucleotides: TGTGCCAGCAGCGTCGACGCTCTGAACACTGAAGCTTTCTTT. The V and J genes are TRBV9 and TRBJ1-1; no reliable D call. Trimming removed 2 bases from V and 0 bases from J, with 8 bases in between. The CDR3 runs 14 residues. Per the germline V gene, CDR1 is SGDLS and CDR2 is YYNGEE.

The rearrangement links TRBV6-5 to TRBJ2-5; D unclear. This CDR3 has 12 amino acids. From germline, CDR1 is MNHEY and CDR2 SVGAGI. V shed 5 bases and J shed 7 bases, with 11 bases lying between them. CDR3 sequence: CASSPRRGTQYF. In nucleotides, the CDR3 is TGTGCCAGCAGTCCCCGTCGTGGGACCCAGTACTTC.

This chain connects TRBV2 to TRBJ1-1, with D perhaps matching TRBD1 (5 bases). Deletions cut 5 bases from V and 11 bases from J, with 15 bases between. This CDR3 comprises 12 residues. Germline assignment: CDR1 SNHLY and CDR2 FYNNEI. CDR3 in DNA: TGTGCCAGCAGTCCTGGGGCCTCTGGGGCTTTCTTT. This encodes CASSPGASGAFF.

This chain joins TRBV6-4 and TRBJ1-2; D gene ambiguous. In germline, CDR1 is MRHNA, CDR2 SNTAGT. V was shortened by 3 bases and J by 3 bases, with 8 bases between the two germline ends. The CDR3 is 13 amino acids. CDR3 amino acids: CASSETGDYGYTF. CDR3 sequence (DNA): TGTGCCAGCAGTGAAACCGGCGACTATGGCTACACCTTC.

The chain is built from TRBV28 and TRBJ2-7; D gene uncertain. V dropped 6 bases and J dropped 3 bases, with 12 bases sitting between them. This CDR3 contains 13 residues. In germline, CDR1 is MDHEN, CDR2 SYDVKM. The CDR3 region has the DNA TGTGCCAGCAGATTACAGCGACACTACGAGCAGTACTTC. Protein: CASRLQRHYEQYF.

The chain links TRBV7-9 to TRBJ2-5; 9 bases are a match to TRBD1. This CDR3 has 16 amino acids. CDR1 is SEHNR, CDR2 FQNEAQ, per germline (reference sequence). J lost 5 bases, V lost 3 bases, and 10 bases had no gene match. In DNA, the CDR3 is TGTGCCAGCAGCTTGGCGACAGGGGGACGAGAGGAGACCCAGTACTTC. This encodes CASSLATGGREETQYF. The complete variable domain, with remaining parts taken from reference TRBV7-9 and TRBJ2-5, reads DTGVSQNPRHKITKRGQNVTFRCDPISEHNRLYWYRQTLGQGPEFLTYFQNEAQLEKSRLLSDRFSAERPKGSFSTLEIQRTEQGDSAMYLCASSLATGGREETQYFGPGTRLLVL.

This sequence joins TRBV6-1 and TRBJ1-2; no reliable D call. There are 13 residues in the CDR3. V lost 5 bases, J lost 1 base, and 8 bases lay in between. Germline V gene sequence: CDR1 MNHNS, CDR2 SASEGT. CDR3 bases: TGTGCCAGCAGTCAGAGCTATAACTATGGCTACACCTTC. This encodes CASSQSYNYGYTF.

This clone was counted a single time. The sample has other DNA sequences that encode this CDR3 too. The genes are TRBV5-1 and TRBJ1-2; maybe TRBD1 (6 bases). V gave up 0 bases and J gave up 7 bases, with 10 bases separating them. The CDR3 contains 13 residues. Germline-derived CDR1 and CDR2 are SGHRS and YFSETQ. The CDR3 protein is CASSLVQGSGYTF. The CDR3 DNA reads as TGCGCCAGCAGCTTGGTACAGGGCTCTGGCTACACCTTC.

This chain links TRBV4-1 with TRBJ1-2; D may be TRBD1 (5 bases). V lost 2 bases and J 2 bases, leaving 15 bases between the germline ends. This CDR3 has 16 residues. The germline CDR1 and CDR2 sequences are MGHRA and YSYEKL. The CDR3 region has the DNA TGCGCCAGCAGCCAAAGCCGGATGGGACCGAACTATGGCTACACCTTC. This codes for CASSQSRMGPNYGYTF.